What follows are 2 T cell receptor beta chains derived from one specimen sequenced in a study of T cell responses to AZD1222 COVID-19 vaccine. Profiled with immunoSEQ multiplex PCR; TCRdb holds only in-frame clones, not every one. Of under 200,000 clones in the sample, over 85% are singletons; the top ten hold roughly 3.8%. This specimen was peripheral blood, taken on day 0 of AZD1222 vaccination. The source of these receptors is an adult in good health.

J is TRBJ2-1 and V is TRBV28; TRBD2 matches at 7 bases. V gave up 10 bases and J gave up 8 bases; unmatched junction bases: 11. Germline V gives CDR1 MDHEN, CDR2 SYDVKM. The CDR3 is made up of 13 amino acids. The chain's CDR3 is CAILSGTTDEQFF. The CDR3 DNA reads TGTGCCATACTTTCCGGGACTACGGATGAGCAGTTCTTC.

The chain recombines TRBV10-3 with TRBJ1-2, with D unclear. The V end lost 6 bases, the J end lost 0 bases, and 8 bases lay between the germline ends. The CDR3 length is 13 residues. Germline loops: CDR1 ENHRY, CDR2 SYGVKD. CDR3 coding DNA: TGTGCCATCAGACCCGCCACTAACTATGGCTACACCTTC. This codes for CAIRPATNYGYTF.